This TCR beta chain was captured in a study of identical twins. Study-wide points: With monozygotic twins, out-of-frame TCR alpha sharing exceeded what models estimated.

The CDR3 totals 16 residues. From germline, CDR1 is SGHRS and CDR2 YFSETQ. Trimming stripped 3 bases from V and 4 bases from J, with 19 bases between. This clonotype was observed a handful of times. Its antigen is unknown. Template switching, a step in the protocol, added a universal primer site, and cDNA carried unique molecular identifiers. TCRdb re-called the 5' RACE reads through MiXCR, storing one row per CDR3 protein. The repertoire includes about 790,000 distinct CDR3 sequences, about 20% of them detected once, and about an eighth sits in the top ten. These data also formed part of another study, on T cells expressing NK-cell markers. That paper notes: Similarly, these clonotypes led the CD3+CD56-NKG2C+ fraction as well in several donors.

The chain recombines TRBV5-1 with TRBJ1-2; no clear D. The TCR comes from a woman aged 18 to 35 in good health. Sequencing input: PBMCs. The CDR3 DNA follows: TGCGCCAGCAGCTCTGCACCGGCGGGTCCACTCTATGGCTACACCTTC. This sequence encodes CASSSAPAGPLYGYTF.